A selection of T cell receptor beta chains follows, all from one sample in a study of shared clonotypes between healthy human individuals. Sequencing used immunoSEQ multiplex PCR; TCRdb keeps in-frame clones, though not all of them. Found here are a few million clones, around 94% of them singletons; the top ten hold more than 0.12%. The sequencing sample was made of naive CD4+ T cells sorted from blood. The receptors derive from a young man in good health. The CDR3 runs from the conserved cysteine through the conserved F or W. A D gene is named only where the DNA matches it firmly. The listing skips clone size in some rows; elsewhere it reads once, few, many or a size class.

TRBJ2-5,.,TRBV19,.,14,TGTGCCAGTAAGCAGAGGGGGAGGGAAGAGACCCAGTACTTC,CASKQRGREETQYF
TRBJ1-2,.,TRBV30,.,11,TGTGCCTGGAATTCAGGGCCCCTCTACACCTTC,CAWNSGPLYTF
TRBJ2-7,.,TRBV5-1,.,14,TGCGCCAGCAGCTTGGCACAGGGTACCTACGAGCAGTACTTC,CASSLAQGTYEQYF
TRBJ2-3,.,TRBV7-2,.,15,TGTGCCAGCAGCTCCCTGGGGGGAGGTGGAGATACGCAGTATTTT,CASSSLGGGGDTQYF
TRBJ1-6,.,TRBV5-4,.,16,TGTGCCAGCAGCCGAGGGAGCTTAAGGGATAATTCACCCCTCCACTTT,CASSRGSLRDNSPLHF
TRBJ2-7,TRBD2,TRBV5-6,.,17,TGTGCCAGCAGCTACCTCGGGGCTAGCGGGCGCCCCTCCGAGCAGTACTTC,CASSYLGASGRPSEQYF
TRBJ2-3,.,TRBV7-2,.,13,TGTGCCAGCCTCGCGAGGGGAACAGATACGCAGTATTTT,CASLARGTDTQYF
TRBJ2-1,.,TRBV2,.,12,TGTGCCAGCAGTGGTATGGGCAATGAGCAGTTCTTC,CASSGMGNEQFF
TRBJ2-5,TRBD2,TRBV30,.,16,TGTGCCTGGAGCGCCTGGGGACTAGCGGGGGACGAGACCCAGTACTTC,CAWSAWGLAGDETQYF
TRBJ2-7,.,TRBV6-1,.,13,TGTGCCAGCAGTAGGGATCTCTCCTACGAGCAGTACTTC,CASSRDLSYEQYF
TRBJ1-1,.,TRBV2,.,13,TGTGCCAGCAGTGAAGCGACCGGAACTGAAGCTTTCTTT,CASSEATGTEAFF
TRBJ1-6,.,TRBV11-1,.,17,TGTGCCAGCAGCTTAAGGTCAGGCGGACAGAACAATTCACCCCTCCACTTT,CASSLRSGGQNNSPLHF
TRBJ1-5,.,TRBV5-4,.,15,TGTGCCAGCAGCTTGGGGGGGACACCTAATCAGCCCCAGCATTTT,CASSLGGTPNQPQHF
TRBJ2-5,TRBD1,TRBV2,.,15,TGTGCCAGCAGTGGACAGGGGCTATCAGGAGAGACCCAGTACTTC,CASSGQGLSGETQYF
TRBJ1-6,.,TRBV27,.,16,TGTGCCAGCAGTTTATCGCGTCCCCGGTCTAATTCACCCCTCCACTTT,CASSLSRPRSNSPLHF
TRBJ1-1,.,TRBV2,.,14,TGTGCCAGCAGTGGGACAGTCTCGAACACTGAAGCTTTCTTT,CASSGTVSNTEAFF
TRBJ2-1,TRBD2,TRBV28,.,11,TGTGCCAGCTGGGGCGGGAGAGCGCAGTTCTTC,CASWGGRAQFF
TRBJ2-2,.,TRBV11-2,.,15,TGTGCCAGCAGCGTAAACCAGGGTTCCACCGGGGAGCTGTTTTTT,CASSVNQGSTGELFF
TRBJ1-4,.,TRBV29-1,.,16,TGCAGCGCCATAACAGACTCGGGGGTCACTAATGAAAAACTGTTTTTT,CSAITDSGVTNEKLFF
TRBJ2-7,.,TRBV4-1,.,13,TGCGCCAGCAGCCAAGCCGTTTCGGAGGAGCAGTACTTC,CASSQAVSEEQYF
TRBJ1-3,TRBD1,TRBV28,.,15,TGTGCCAGCAGCTCAACAGGGGTTGGTGGAAACACCATATATTTT,CASSSTGVGGNTIYF
TRBJ1-4,.,TRBV30,.,16,TGTGCCTGGAGTCTGCCGGGGAGAGGGACAAGGGTCGTTCTGTTTTTT,CAWSLPGRGTRVVLFF
TRBJ1-5,.,TRBV7-2,.,16,TGTGCCAGCAGCTTAGTAGGCGCCGGTAGCAATCAGCCCCAGCATTTT,CASSLVGAGSNQPQHF
TRBJ2-7,.,TRBV6-6,.,14,TGTGCCAGCAGTTCGCCGGGACTGGGATACGAGCAGTACTTC,CASSSPGLGYEQYF
TRBJ2-1,TRBD2,TRBV27,.,14,TGTGCCAGCAGTCTCGGGACTACCTACAATGAGCAGTTCTTC,CASSLGTTYNEQFF
TRBJ2-1,TRBD2,TRBV5-1,.,15,TGCGCCAGCAGCTCTCTAGCGGGGGCCGGGAATGAGCAGTTCTTC,CASSSLAGAGNEQFF
TRBJ2-5,TRBD2,TRBV11-2,once,15,TGTGCCAGCAGCTTAGGCGGCGGGGGACGAGAGACCCAGTACTTC,CASSLGGGGRETQYF
TRBJ1-2,.,TRBV6-4,.,11,TGTGCCAGCAGAGGGGGGACTGGCTACACCTTC,CASRGGTGYTF
TRBJ1-4,.,TRBV6-5,.,10,TGTGCCAGCAGGGGTGAAAAACTGTTTTTT,CASRGEKLFF